Listed here are 10 T cell receptor beta chains from one sample, sequenced in a study of early T cells in non-severe SARS-CoV-2 infection. From the 5' RACE reads, TCRdb called clonotypes with MiXCR, one entry per CDR3 protein. The top ten clones hold approximately 9.1% of a sample with approximately 49,000 distinct CDR3 sequences, 12% of them seen once. Sequenced material: whole blood. The receptors originated from an adult who was a healthcare worker with PCR-confirmed SARS-CoV-2 infection or an uninfected control (not recorded which).

This chain connects TRBV2 to TRBJ2-7, with TRBD1 identical over 9 bases. CDR1 SNHLY and CDR2 FYNNEI come from the germline V gene. Trimming removed 4 bases from V and 4 bases from J; junction bases left unmatched: 2. This CDR3 has 13 amino acids. The CDR3 sequence: CASSGTGAYEQYF. The CDR3 coding sequence is TGTGCCAGCAGTGGGACAGGGGCTTACGAGCAGTACTTC.

The V call is TRBV18, the J call TRBJ1-4, with D possibly being TRBD1 (6 bases). Trimming shortened V by 3 bases and J by 3 bases, and 14 bases separated the two germline ends. Germline-derived CDR1 and CDR2 are KGHSH and LQKENI. The CDR3 is made up of 16 amino acids. CDR3 nucleotides: TGTGCCAGCTCACCTTTAACAGGGAAGGCTAATGAAAAACTGTTTTTT. Its translation is CASSPLTGKANEKLFF.

In this sample, this clonotype turned up many times. This sequence joins TRBV7-9 and TRBJ2-1; no clear D. Per the germline V gene, CDR1 is SEHNR and CDR2 is FQNEAQ (reference sequence). V lost 3 bases to trimming and J lost 7 bases, with 7 bases between them. The CDR3 runs to 12 residues. The CDR3 DNA is TGTGCCAGCAGCTTCCCCTTAAATGAGCAGTTCTTC. Translating it yields CASSFPLNEQFF.

This clonotype turned up a few times. V is TRBV5-1 and J is TRBJ2-4; 9 nucleotides line up with TRBD1. V lost 4 bases, J lost 6 bases, and 2 bases stayed unmatched. Per the germline V gene, CDR1 is SGHRS and CDR2 is YFSETQ. There are 13 residues in the CDR3. The CDR3 DNA is TGCGCCAGCAGCGCGGACAGGGGAAACATTCAGTACTTC. Amino acids: CASSADRGNIQYF.

This clonotype was recorded at least ten times. The chain couples TRBV12-3 or TRBV12-4 to TRBJ2-1, with 7 bases lining up with TRBD2. The CDR3 loop spans 14 amino acids. Trimming cost V 3 bases and J 5 bases; bases outside gene matches: 4. This CDR3 reads CASSFLAVNNEQFF. The CDR3 bases are TGTGCCAGCAGTTTTCTAGCGGTCAACAATGAGCAGTTCTTC.

The chain has TRBV12-3 or TRBV12-4 and TRBJ2-3; D remains ambiguous. The V end was cut by 6 bases, the J end by 4 bases, with 11 bases between. This CDR3 comprises 13 residues. The CDR3 reads CASSRDPADTQYF. Here the CDR3 DNA reads TGTGCCAGCAGCCGCGATCCTGCAGATACGCAGTATTTT.

This clonotype was seen at least ten times. The chain carries TRBV28 and TRBJ1-1; maybe TRBD1 (5 bases). V was shortened by 7 bases and J by 0 bases, with 12 bases between the two germline ends. The CDR3 covers 14 residues. In germline, CDR1 is MDHEN, CDR2 SYDVKM. CDR3 nucleotide sequence: TGTGCCAGCAACCCGACAGTGTTGAACACTGAAGCTTTCTTT. This translates into CASNPTVLNTEAFF. Full variable domain (rest looked up from reference TRBV28 and TRBJ1-1): DVKVTQSSRYLVKRTGEKVFLECVQDMDHENMFWYRQDPGLGLRLIYFSYDVKMKEKGDIPEGYSVSREKKERFSLILESASTNQTSMYLCASNPTVLNTEAFFGQGTRLTVV.

Ten or more counts support this clonotype. The J gene is TRBJ2-2, the V gene TRBV7-2; possibly TRBD2 for D (6 bases). Trimming removed 2 bases from V and 2 bases from J, with 12 bases in between. The CDR3 loop spans 16 amino acids. Germline loops: CDR1 SGHTA, CDR2 FQGNSA. The DNA of the CDR3 is TGTGCCAGCAGCTTATTACTGGGACTTAACACCGGGGAGCTGTTTTTT. Protein product: CASSLLLGLNTGELFF.

The chain has TRBV12-3 or TRBV12-4 and TRBJ2-3, with 8 bases that match TRBD1. This CDR3 is built from 17 residues. Trimming at V came to 5 bases and at J to 1 base, leaving 11 bases not matched to a gene. The CDR3 is CASSPDRVPMGTDTQYF. In DNA, the CDR3 is TGTGCCAGCAGTCCGGACAGGGTCCCTATGGGCACAGATACGCAGTATTTT.

This clonotype showed up just a few times. V gene TRBV11-3 combines with J gene TRBJ2-2; 13 nucleotides agree with TRBD2. This CDR3 is built from 17 residues. With 1 base clipped from V and 6 bases from J, the junction kept 5 bases outside the gene matches. Per the germline V gene, CDR1 is SGHNT and CDR2 is YENEEA. In nucleotides, the CDR3 is TGTGCCAGCAGCTTAGTTAGGGGACTAGCGGGACCCGGGGAGCTGTTTTTT. Translating gives CASSLVRGLAGPGELFF.